The rows below give T cell receptor beta chains drawn from one sample of a study of blood T cell repertoires in COVID-19. Profiling relied on immunoSEQ multiplex PCR, and the TCRdb table lists in-frame clones only, not all of them. This sample has around 65,000 clones, with approximately 80% found just once. The sample comprised peripheral blood. The receptors originated from a man in his sixties with acute or convalescent COVID-19. The CDR3 runs from the conserved cysteine through the conserved F or W. A D gene is named only where the DNA matches it firmly. Some rows have no size entry. The others give once, few or many, or a class for an expanded clone.

clone_size: NA; j_call: TRBJ2-1; v_call: TRBV27; d_call: TRBD1; cdr3_nt: TGTGCCAGCAGTTTTGCGCAGGGGGCCCCCATTGAGAACAATGAGCAGTTCTTC; cdr3_aa: CASSFAQGAPIENNEQFF
clone_size: NA; j_call: TRBJ1-1; v_call: TRBV4-1; d_call: NA; cdr3_nt: TGCGCCAGCAGCCAATCGACAGGACTTCCTCAGAACACTGAAGCTTTCTTT; cdr3_aa: CASSQSTGLPQNTEAFF
clone_size: NA; j_call: TRBJ1-5; v_call: TRBV6-1; d_call: TRBD1; cdr3_nt: TGTGCCAGCAGTGGACAGGGAGGTAATCAGCCCCAGCATTTT; cdr3_aa: CASSGQGGNQPQHF
clone_size: NA; j_call: TRBJ2-5; v_call: TRBV6-5; d_call: TRBD1; cdr3_nt: TGTGCCACTTTGGGCCGACAGGGTTATTCCGAGACCCAGTACTTC; cdr3_aa: CATLGRQGYSETQYF
clone_size: NA; j_call: TRBJ2-7; v_call: TRBV5-6; d_call: TRBD1; cdr3_nt: TGTGCCAGCAGCTTGGGGGACAGGGTGCTCTCCTACGAGCAGTACTTC; cdr3_aa: CASSLGDRVLSYEQYF
clone_size: NA; j_call: TRBJ2-7; v_call: TRBV11-2; d_call: TRBD2; cdr3_nt: TGTGCCAGCAGCTTAGGGATGCCTAGCGGGTTGTACGAGCAGTACTTC; cdr3_aa: CASSLGMPSGLYEQYF
clone_size: NA; j_call: TRBJ2-5; v_call: TRBV7-2; d_call: NA; cdr3_nt: TGTGCCAGCAGCTTAGTCAGGGCGGAGACCCAGTACTTC; cdr3_aa: CASSLVRAETQYF
clone_size: few; j_call: TRBJ1-5; v_call: TRBV20-1; d_call: TRBD1; cdr3_nt: TGCAGTGCTAGTTGGGGACAGGGCAATCAGCCCCAGCATTTT; cdr3_aa: CSASWGQGNQPQHF
clone_size: NA; j_call: TRBJ2-1; v_call: TRBV28; d_call: TRBD1; cdr3_nt: TGTGCCAGCAGTCCCCTCAAAGACGCCGGTTCCGGGACAGAAGGTGGTGAGCAGTTCTTC; cdr3_aa: CASSPLKDAGSGTEGGEQFF
clone_size: NA; j_call: TRBJ2-7; v_call: TRBV9; d_call: TRBD1; cdr3_nt: TGTGCCAGCAGCGCAGGGGGCTTCGAGCAGTACTTC; cdr3_aa: CASSAGGFEQYF
clone_size: few; j_call: TRBJ2-1; v_call: TRBV27; d_call: NA; cdr3_nt: TGTGCCAGCAGGGAGCGGGCGACCTACAATGAGCAGTTCTTC; cdr3_aa: CASRERATYNEQFF
clone_size: few; j_call: TRBJ1-5; v_call: TRBV6-6; d_call: NA; cdr3_nt: TGTGCCAGCAGTTACTCGAGGGGGTCCGGGGCCCAGCATTTT; cdr3_aa: CASSYSRGSGAQHF
clone_size: NA; j_call: TRBJ2-7; v_call: TRBV6-5; d_call: TRBD1; cdr3_nt: TGTGCCAGCATAAACAGGGGAAACGAGCAGTACTTC; cdr3_aa: CASINRGNEQYF
clone_size: NA; j_call: TRBJ2-3; v_call: TRBV5-1; d_call: NA; cdr3_nt: TGCGCCAGCAGCTTGGCTGCGGGGCCTAGCACAGATACGCAGTATTTT; cdr3_aa: CASSLAAGPSTDTQYF
clone_size: once; j_call: TRBJ1-3; v_call: TRBV18; d_call: NA; cdr3_nt: TGTGCCAGCTCACCACCGGCAACCTCTGGAAACACCATATATTTT; cdr3_aa: CASSPPATSGNTIYF
clone_size: NA; j_call: TRBJ2-5; v_call: TRBV29-1; d_call: TRBD2; cdr3_nt: TGCAGCGTCCTTGGACTAGCGGGAGACAAAGAGACCCAGTACTTC; cdr3_aa: CSVLGLAGDKETQYF
clone_size: few; j_call: TRBJ2-7; v_call: TRBV5-6; d_call: NA; cdr3_nt: TGTGCCAGCAGCTCGGACTGGGGCGAGCAGTACTTC; cdr3_aa: CASSSDWGEQYF
clone_size: NA; j_call: TRBJ2-3; v_call: TRBV1; d_call: NA; cdr3_nt: TGCACCAGCAGCCAAGCGGGACAGGGGACAGATACGCAGTATTTT; cdr3_aa: CTSSQAGQGTDTQYF
clone_size: NA; j_call: TRBJ2-5; v_call: TRBV7-2; d_call: NA; cdr3_nt: TGTGCCAGCAGCTTGCAGACACAAGAGACCCAGTACTTC; cdr3_aa: CASSLQTQETQYF
clone_size: NA; j_call: TRBJ1-3; v_call: TRBV3-1/TRBV3-2; d_call: TRBD1; cdr3_nt: TGTGCCAGCAGCCAATTTTCCCAGACAGGGGGCAGAAACACCATATATTTT; cdr3_aa: CASSQFSQTGGRNTIYF
clone_size: NA; j_call: TRBJ2-7; v_call: TRBV7-9; d_call: TRBD1; cdr3_nt: TGTGCCAGCAGCTTAGGGGGACAGGCCTACGAGCAGTACTTC; cdr3_aa: CASSLGGQAYEQYF
clone_size: NA; j_call: TRBJ2-7; v_call: TRBV19; d_call: TRBD2; cdr3_nt: TGTGCCAGTAGTCGAGATAGCGGGCCTACGCGCGAGCAGTACTTC; cdr3_aa: CASSRDSGPTREQYF
clone_size: NA; j_call: TRBJ2-3; v_call: TRBV4-1; d_call: NA; cdr3_nt: TGCGCCAGCAGCCAATCAGGGGTGACCACAGATACGCAGTATTTT; cdr3_aa: CASSQSGVTTDTQYF
clone_size: NA; j_call: TRBJ2-1; v_call: TRBV24-1; d_call: TRBD2; cdr3_nt: TGTGCCACCAGTTCCACCCGTCCCGGGACTATAGATGAGCAGTTCTTC; cdr3_aa: CATSSTRPGTIDEQFF
clone_size: few; j_call: TRBJ1-4; v_call: TRBV21-1; d_call: NA; cdr3_nt: TGTGCCAGCAGCCTTTTGCATGGCCCCATGATGAATGAAAAACTGTTTTTT; cdr3_aa: CASSLLHGPMMNEKLFF
clone_size: NA; j_call: TRBJ1-5; v_call: TRBV6-5; d_call: NA; cdr3_nt: TGTGCCAGCAGTTACTCCCTAGATCAGCCCCAGCATTTT; cdr3_aa: CASSYSLDQPQHF
clone_size: NA; j_call: TRBJ1-1; v_call: TRBV7-6; d_call: TRBD1; cdr3_nt: TGTGCCAGCAGCGTACAGACAGGGGGCACTGAAGCTTTCTTT; cdr3_aa: CASSVQTGGTEAFF
clone_size: NA; j_call: TRBJ1-6; v_call: TRBV7-9; d_call: NA; cdr3_nt: TGTGCCAGCACCCGGACAGCCGGGGATTCACCCCTCCACTTT; cdr3_aa: CASTRTAGDSPLHF
clone_size: few; j_call: TRBJ1-1; v_call: TRBV7-9; d_call: NA; cdr3_nt: TGTGCCAGCAGCTTACAAACAGCGAACACTGAAGCTTTCTTT; cdr3_aa: CASSLQTANTEAFF
clone_size: NA; j_call: TRBJ1-6; v_call: TRBV19; d_call: NA; cdr3_nt: TGTGCCAGTAGTATCAACGAGAATTCACCCCTCCACTTT; cdr3_aa: CASSINENSPLHF
clone_size: NA; j_call: TRBJ1-4; v_call: TRBV7-2; d_call: NA; cdr3_nt: TGTGCCAGCAGCCCCGGGGGGTCAGGGGAAAAACTGTTTTTT; cdr3_aa: CASSPGGSGEKLFF
clone_size: NA; j_call: TRBJ2-5; v_call: TRBV5-1; d_call: TRBD2; cdr3_nt: TGCGCCAGCAGCTTGGGACTAGCGGGGGGCCCCCGGGAGACCCAGTACTTC; cdr3_aa: CASSLGLAGGPRETQYF
clone_size: few; j_call: TRBJ2-1; v_call: TRBV24-1; d_call: TRBD1; cdr3_nt: TGTGCCACCAGTGATTCCCAGGCCACCCGGGACAGCTCCTACAATGAGCAGTTCTTC; cdr3_aa: CATSDSQATRDSSYNEQFF
clone_size: NA; j_call: TRBJ2-3; v_call: TRBV27; d_call: NA; cdr3_nt: TGTGCCAGCAGTCCTCGCACTAGCATGGGAGATACGCAGTATTTT; cdr3_aa: CASSPRTSMGDTQYF
clone_size: NA; j_call: TRBJ1-5; v_call: TRBV6-5; d_call: TRBD1; cdr3_nt: TGTGCCAGCAGTTACTCGGGACAGCATAGCAATCAGCCCCAGCATTTT; cdr3_aa: CASSYSGQHSNQPQHF
clone_size: NA; j_call: TRBJ1-1; v_call: TRBV27; d_call: TRBD1; cdr3_nt: TGTGCCAGCAGTTCCCGGGACAGGGGTGTCGTGAACACTGAAGCTTTCTTT; cdr3_aa: CASSSRDRGVVNTEAFF
clone_size: NA; j_call: TRBJ2-1; v_call: TRBV5-1; d_call: NA; cdr3_nt: TGCGCCAGCAGCTGGGGGGTGGGCCAGGGTCCTGAGCAGTTCTTC; cdr3_aa: CASSWGVGQGPEQFF
clone_size: NA; j_call: TRBJ2-3; v_call: TRBV7-2; d_call: TRBD2; cdr3_nt: TGTGCCAGCACCTTCGGCGGGGCGGGAGGCTTGAATACGCAGTATTTT; cdr3_aa: CASTFGGAGGLNTQYF
clone_size: NA; j_call: TRBJ2-5; v_call: TRBV19; d_call: TRBD2; cdr3_nt: TGTGCCAGTAGTACGGGACTAGCAGGAGAAGAGACCCAGTACTTC; cdr3_aa: CASSTGLAGEETQYF
clone_size: once; j_call: TRBJ2-2; v_call: TRBV5-1; d_call: TRBD2; cdr3_nt: TGCGCCAGCAGCAAGGGACTAGAAGCCACCGGGGAGCTGTTTTTT; cdr3_aa: CASSKGLEATGELFF
clone_size: NA; j_call: TRBJ2-1; v_call: TRBV5-4; d_call: TRBD2; cdr3_nt: TGTGCCCTTTCTAGCCAGCGGGATAGCAATGAGCAGTTCTTC; cdr3_aa: CALSSQRDSNEQFF
clone_size: NA; j_call: TRBJ1-2; v_call: TRBV27; d_call: NA; cdr3_nt: TGTGCCAGCAGTAGCCCGGGACGTACGGAGGGAGGCTACACCTTC; cdr3_aa: CASSSPGRTEGGYTF
clone_size: NA; j_call: TRBJ1-2; v_call: TRBV3-1/TRBV3-2; d_call: NA; cdr3_nt: TGTGCCAGCAGCCCTCCGGGGATCAGGGGCTATGGCTACACCTTC; cdr3_aa: CASSPPGIRGYGYTF
clone_size: NA; j_call: TRBJ1-4; v_call: TRBV18; d_call: NA; cdr3_nt: TGTGCCAGCTCACCACGGAGAGACAGTGGAGAAAAACTGTTTTTT; cdr3_aa: CASSPRRDSGEKLFF
clone_size: NA; j_call: TRBJ2-7; v_call: TRBV18; d_call: NA; cdr3_nt: TGTGCCAGCTCACCGGTACAGGGATTAACCGAGCAGTACTTC; cdr3_aa: CASSPVQGLTEQYF
clone_size: NA; j_call: TRBJ1-2; v_call: TRBV30; d_call: NA; cdr3_nt: TGTGCCTGGGTCCGCAGGGCCTCTGGCTACACCTTC; cdr3_aa: CAWVRRASGYTF
clone_size: NA; j_call: TRBJ1-5; v_call: TRBV7-6; d_call: NA; cdr3_nt: TGTGCCGGGGGACAAGACACACGGGGCAATCAGCCCCAGCATTTT; cdr3_aa: CAGGQDTRGNQPQHF
clone_size: NA; j_call: TRBJ1-6; v_call: TRBV6-5; d_call: TRBD1; cdr3_nt: TGTGCCAGCAGCCCGGGACAGGGGGGAAATTCACCCCTCCACTTT; cdr3_aa: CASSPGQGGNSPLHF
clone_size: NA; j_call: TRBJ2-3; v_call: TRBV5-4; d_call: NA; cdr3_nt: TGTGCCAGCAGCGCTAGTGTCAACACAGATACGCAGTATTTT; cdr3_aa: CASSASVNTDTQYF
clone_size: NA; j_call: TRBJ2-2; v_call: TRBV24-1; d_call: NA; cdr3_nt: TGTGCCACCAGTGACCCGGACACCTCGAACACCGGGGAGCTGTTTTTT; cdr3_aa: CATSDPDTSNTGELFF
clone_size: NA; j_call: TRBJ2-7; v_call: TRBV6-5; d_call: TRBD1; cdr3_nt: TGTGCCAGCAGTTCAAGGACAGGGGCCGTGGGTGAGCAGTACTTC; cdr3_aa: CASSSRTGAVGEQYF
clone_size: NA; j_call: TRBJ2-7; v_call: TRBV3-1/TRBV3-2; d_call: TRBD1; cdr3_nt: TGTGCCAGCAGCCGTCCGGGACAGGCCTCCAAGCAGTACTTC; cdr3_aa: CASSRPGQASKQYF
clone_size: NA; j_call: TRBJ2-7; v_call: TRBV27; d_call: TRBD1; cdr3_nt: TGTGCCAGCAGTGATTGGCGTGAGACCGGGACAGTTTACGAGCAGTACTTC; cdr3_aa: CASSDWRETGTVYEQYF
clone_size: NA; j_call: TRBJ2-7; v_call: TRBV28; d_call: TRBD1; cdr3_nt: TGTGCCAGCACTTCGACAGGGGGAAAGTACGAGCAGTACTTC; cdr3_aa: CASTSTGGKYEQYF
clone_size: once; j_call: TRBJ2-1; v_call: TRBV27; d_call: NA; cdr3_nt: TGTGCCAGCAGTTTCACGGTCTACAATGAGCAGTTCTTC; cdr3_aa: CASSFTVYNEQFF
clone_size: NA; j_call: TRBJ2-7; v_call: TRBV19; d_call: TRBD1; cdr3_nt: TGTGCCAGCCAAACAGGGGACCCCTACGAGCAGTACTTC; cdr3_aa: CASQTGDPYEQYF
clone_size: NA; j_call: TRBJ1-5; v_call: TRBV27; d_call: NA; cdr3_nt: TGTGCCAGCAGTAAATTCCTGAGTACAGGCCGAAATCAGCCCCAGCATTTT; cdr3_aa: CASSKFLSTGRNQPQHF
clone_size: NA; j_call: TRBJ2-7; v_call: TRBV2; d_call: TRBD2; cdr3_nt: TGTGCCACCAAGATAAGGACTAGCGGGACCCCCAACGAGCAGTACTTC; cdr3_aa: CATKIRTSGTPNEQYF
clone_size: NA; j_call: TRBJ2-5; v_call: TRBV19; d_call: TRBD1; cdr3_nt: TGTGCCAGTAGTATCCAGGGGGCTCGAGAGACCCAGTACTTC; cdr3_aa: CASSIQGARETQYF
clone_size: NA; j_call: TRBJ2-1; v_call: TRBV29-1; d_call: TRBD1; cdr3_nt: TGCAGCGTTGCTCTCGGGACAGGGTACAATGAGCAGTTCTTC; cdr3_aa: CSVALGTGYNEQFF